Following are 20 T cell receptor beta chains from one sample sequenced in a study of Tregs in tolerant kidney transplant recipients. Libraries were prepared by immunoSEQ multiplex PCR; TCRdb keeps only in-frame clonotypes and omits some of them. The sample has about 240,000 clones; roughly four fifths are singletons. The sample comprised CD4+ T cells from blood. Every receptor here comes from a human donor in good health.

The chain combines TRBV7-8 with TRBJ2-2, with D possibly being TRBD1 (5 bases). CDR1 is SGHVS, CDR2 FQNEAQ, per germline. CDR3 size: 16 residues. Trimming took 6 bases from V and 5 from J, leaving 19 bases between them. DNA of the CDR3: TGTGCCAGCAGAGTACAGGCTCAAAGCCATACCGGGGAGCTGTTTTTT. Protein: CASRVQAQSHTGELFF. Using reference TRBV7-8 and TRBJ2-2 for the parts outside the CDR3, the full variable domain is GAGVSQSPRYKVAKRGQDVALRCDPISGHVSLFWYQQALGQGPEFLTYFQNEAQLDKSGLPSDRFFAERPEGSVSTLKIQRTQQEDSAVYLCASRVQAQSHTGELFFGEGSRLTVL.

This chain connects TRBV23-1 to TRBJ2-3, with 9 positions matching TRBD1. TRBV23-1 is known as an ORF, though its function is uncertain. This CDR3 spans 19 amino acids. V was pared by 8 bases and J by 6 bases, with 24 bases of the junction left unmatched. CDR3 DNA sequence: TGCGCCAGCGGGGGACAGGGAGTCTTAAGCGCTCCCAGCCGGGATACGCAGTATTTT. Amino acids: CASGGQGVLSAPSRDTQYF.

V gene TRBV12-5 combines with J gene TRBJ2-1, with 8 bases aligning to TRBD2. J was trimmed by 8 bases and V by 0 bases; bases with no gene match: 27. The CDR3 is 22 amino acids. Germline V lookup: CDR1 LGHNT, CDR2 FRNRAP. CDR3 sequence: CASGLVHDGRTISGTSTYEQFF. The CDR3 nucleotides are TGTGCTAGTGGTTTGGTACACGATGGGAGGACAATATCCGGGACTAGTACTTATGAGCAGTTCTTC.

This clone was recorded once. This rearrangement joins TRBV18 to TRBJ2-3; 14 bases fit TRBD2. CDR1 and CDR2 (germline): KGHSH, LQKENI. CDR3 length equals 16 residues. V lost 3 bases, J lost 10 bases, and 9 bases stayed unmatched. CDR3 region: CASSPPGTSGGSSQYF. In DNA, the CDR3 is TGTGCCAGCTCACCGCCCGGGACTAGCGGGGGAAGTTCGCAGTATTTT.

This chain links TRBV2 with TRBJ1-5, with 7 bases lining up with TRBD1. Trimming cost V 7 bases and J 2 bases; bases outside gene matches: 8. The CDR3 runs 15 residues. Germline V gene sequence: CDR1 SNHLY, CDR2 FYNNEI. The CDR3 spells CASIRTGQGNQPQHF. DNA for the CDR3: TGTGCCAGCATTAGGACAGGTCAAGGCAATCAGCCCCAGCATTTT.

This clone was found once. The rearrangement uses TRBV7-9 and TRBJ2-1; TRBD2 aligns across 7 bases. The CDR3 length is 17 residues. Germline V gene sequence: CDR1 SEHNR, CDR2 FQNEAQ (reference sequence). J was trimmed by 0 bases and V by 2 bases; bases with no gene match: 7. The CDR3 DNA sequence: TGTGCCAGCAGCTTAATCAGCGGGGCAAGCTCCTACAATGAGCAGTTCTTC. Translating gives CASSLISGASSYNEQFF.

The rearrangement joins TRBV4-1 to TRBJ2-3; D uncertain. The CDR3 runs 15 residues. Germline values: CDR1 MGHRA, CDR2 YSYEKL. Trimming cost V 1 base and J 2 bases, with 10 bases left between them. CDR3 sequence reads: CASSQAGLLTDTQYF. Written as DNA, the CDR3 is TGCGCCAGCAGCCAAGCGGGCCTCCTCACAGATACGCAGTATTTT.

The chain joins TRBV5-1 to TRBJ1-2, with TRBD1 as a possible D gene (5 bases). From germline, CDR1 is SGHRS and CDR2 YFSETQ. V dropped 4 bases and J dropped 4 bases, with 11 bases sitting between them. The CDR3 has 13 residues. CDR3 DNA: TGCGCCAGCAGCATAGGGGACGGCTATGGCTACACCTTC. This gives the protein CASSIGDGYGYTF.

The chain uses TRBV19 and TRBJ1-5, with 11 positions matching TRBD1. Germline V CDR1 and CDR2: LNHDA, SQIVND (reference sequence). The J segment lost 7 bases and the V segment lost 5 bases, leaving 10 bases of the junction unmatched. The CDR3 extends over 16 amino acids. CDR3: CASSPPPGQGDQPQHF. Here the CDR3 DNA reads TGTGCCAGTAGTCCTCCCCCGGGACAGGGGGACCAGCCCCAGCATTTT.

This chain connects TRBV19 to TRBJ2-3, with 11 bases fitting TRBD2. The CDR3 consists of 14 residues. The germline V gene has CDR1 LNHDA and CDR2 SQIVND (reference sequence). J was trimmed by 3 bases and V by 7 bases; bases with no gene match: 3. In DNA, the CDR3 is TGTGCCAGTACCCTAGCGGGGGGTACAGATACGCAGTATTTT. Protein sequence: CASTLAGGTDTQYF.

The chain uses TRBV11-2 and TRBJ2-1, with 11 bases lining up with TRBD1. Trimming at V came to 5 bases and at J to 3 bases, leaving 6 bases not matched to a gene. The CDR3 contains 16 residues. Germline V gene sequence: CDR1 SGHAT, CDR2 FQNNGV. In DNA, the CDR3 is TGTGCCAGCAGCGGGTCCGGGACAGGGGGCTACAATGAGCAGTTCTTC. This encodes CASSGSGTGGYNEQFF.

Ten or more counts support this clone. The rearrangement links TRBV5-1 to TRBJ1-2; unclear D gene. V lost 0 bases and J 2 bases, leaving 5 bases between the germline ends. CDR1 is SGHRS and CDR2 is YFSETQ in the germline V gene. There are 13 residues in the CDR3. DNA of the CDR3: TGCGCCAGCAGCTTGGGACAAAACTATGGCTACACCTTC. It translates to CASSLGQNYGYTF.

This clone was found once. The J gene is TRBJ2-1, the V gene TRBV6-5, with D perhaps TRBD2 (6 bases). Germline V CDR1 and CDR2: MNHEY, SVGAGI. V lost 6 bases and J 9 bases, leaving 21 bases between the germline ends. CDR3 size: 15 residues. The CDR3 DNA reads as TGTGCCAGCAGAGGTAGCGGCAGGGCCTTTGTTGAGCAGTTCTTC. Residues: CASRGSGRAFVEQFF.

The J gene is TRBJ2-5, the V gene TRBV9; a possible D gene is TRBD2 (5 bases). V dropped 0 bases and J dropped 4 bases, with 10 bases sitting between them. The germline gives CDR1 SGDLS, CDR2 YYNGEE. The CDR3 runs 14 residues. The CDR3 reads CASSVDGVGETQYF. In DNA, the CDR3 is TGTGCCAGCAGCGTAGACGGGGTGGGAGAGACCCAGTACTTC.

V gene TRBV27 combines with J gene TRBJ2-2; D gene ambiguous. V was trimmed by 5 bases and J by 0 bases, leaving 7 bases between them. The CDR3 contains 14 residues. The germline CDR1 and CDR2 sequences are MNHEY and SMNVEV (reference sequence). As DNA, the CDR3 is TGTGCCAGCAGTCCCCGCTCGAACACCGGGGAGCTGTTTTTT. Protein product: CASSPRSNTGELFF.

The CDR3 is CASSLAQENTEAFF. CDR3 bases: TGCGCCAGCAGCTTGGCACAGGAGAACACTGAAGCTTTCTTT. The chain links TRBV5-1 to TRBJ1-1, with a possible D match to TRBD1 (5 bases). Trimming took 0 bases from V and 1 from J, leaving 7 bases between them. The CDR3 is 14 residues long. CDR1 is SGHRS, CDR2 YFSETQ, per germline.

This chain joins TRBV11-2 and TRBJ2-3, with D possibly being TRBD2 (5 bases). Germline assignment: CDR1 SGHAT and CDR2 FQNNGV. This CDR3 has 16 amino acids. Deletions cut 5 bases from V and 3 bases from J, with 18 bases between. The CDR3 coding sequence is TGTGCCAGCAGCCGTAAGCGGCCCTTGTGGACAGATACGCAGTATTTT. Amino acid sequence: CASSRKRPLWTDTQYF.

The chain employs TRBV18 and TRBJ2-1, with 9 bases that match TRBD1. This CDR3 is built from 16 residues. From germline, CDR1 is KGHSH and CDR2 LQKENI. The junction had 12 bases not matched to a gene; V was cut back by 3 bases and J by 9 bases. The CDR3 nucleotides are TGTGCCAGCTCACCCTGGACAGGGGAGGATAAGGGTGAGCAGTTCTTC. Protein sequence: CASSPWTGEDKGEQFF. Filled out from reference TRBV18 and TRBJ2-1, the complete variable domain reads NAGVMQNPRHLVRRRGQEARLRCSPMKGHSHVYWYRQLPEEGLKFMVYLQKENIIDESGMPKERFSAEFPKEGPSILRIQQVVRGDSAAYFCASSPWTGEDKGEQFFGPGTRLTVL.

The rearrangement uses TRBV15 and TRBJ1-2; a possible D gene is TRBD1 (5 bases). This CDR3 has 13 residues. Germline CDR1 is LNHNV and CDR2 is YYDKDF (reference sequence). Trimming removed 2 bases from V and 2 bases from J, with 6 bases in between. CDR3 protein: CATSRPGNYGYTF. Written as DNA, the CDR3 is TGTGCCACCAGCAGACCAGGGAACTATGGCTACACCTTC.

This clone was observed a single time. DNA for the CDR3: TGTGCCAGCAGATCGACAGGGGAAGGCGAGCAGTACTTC. As protein: CASRSTGEGEQYF. J is TRBJ2-7 and V is TRBV7-9; 8 nucleotides line up with TRBD1. V gave up 6 bases and J gave up 6 bases; unmatched junction bases: 7. The CDR3 spans 13 residues. Germline CDR1 SEHNR, CDR2 FQNEAQ (reference sequence). The entire variable domain, with the rest obtained from reference TRBV7-9 and TRBJ2-7, is as follows: DTGVSQNPRHKITKRGQNVTFRCDPISEHNRLYWYRQTLGQGPEFLTYFQNEAQLEKSRLLSDRFSAERPKGSFSTLEIQRTEQGDSAMYLCASRSTGEGEQYFGPGTRLTVT.